Sequencing of this TCR beta chain was carried out in a study of human T cells and chemical hapten exposure. TCRdb fed the RACE reads into MiXCR, producing one record per CDR3 protein. The table shows about 180,000 distinct CDR3 sequences, with nearly 30% occurring only once. Stated time point: pre-sensitization, week 0. Treatment noted: therapeutic diphenylcyclopropenone sensitization with weekly scalp DPC. This CDR3 region has 13 residues. Germline CDR1 and CDR2: SQVTM and ANQGSEA. Trimming took 5 bases from V and 2 from J; bases not matched to a gene: 4. This receptor was obtained from a woman aged 25 to 39 with alopecia areata. Some clones in this sample may be carry-over from other donors' samples. The rearrangement links TRBV29-1 to TRBJ1-1, with 8 bases lining up with TRBD1. The starting material was whole blood, obtained in connection with sensitization to the hapten diphenylcyclopropenone (DPC). Written as DNA, the CDR3 is TGCAGCGTTCCCGGACAGGGAAACACTGAAGCTTTCTTT. Protein: CSVPGQGNTEAFF.